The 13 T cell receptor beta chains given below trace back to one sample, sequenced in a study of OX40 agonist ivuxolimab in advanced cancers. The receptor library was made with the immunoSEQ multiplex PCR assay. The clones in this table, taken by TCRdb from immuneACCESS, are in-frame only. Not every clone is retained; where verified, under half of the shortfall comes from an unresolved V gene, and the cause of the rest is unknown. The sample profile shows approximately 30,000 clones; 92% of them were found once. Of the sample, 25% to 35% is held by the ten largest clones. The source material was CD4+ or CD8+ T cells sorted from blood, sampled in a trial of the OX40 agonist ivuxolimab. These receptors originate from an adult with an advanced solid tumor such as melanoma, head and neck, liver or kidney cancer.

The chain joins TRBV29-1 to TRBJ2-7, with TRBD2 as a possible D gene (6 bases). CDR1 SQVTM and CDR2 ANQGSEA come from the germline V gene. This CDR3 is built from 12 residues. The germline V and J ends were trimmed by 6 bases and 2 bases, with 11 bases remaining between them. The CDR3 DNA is TGCAGCGTCGGAGGGGAAACCTACGAGCAGTACTTC. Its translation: CSVGGETYEQYF.

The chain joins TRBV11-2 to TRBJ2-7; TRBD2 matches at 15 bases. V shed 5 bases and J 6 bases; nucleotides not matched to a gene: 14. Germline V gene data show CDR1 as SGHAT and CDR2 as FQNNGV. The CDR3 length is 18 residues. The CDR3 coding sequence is TGTGCCAGCAGCCTTGGTCCCGGGACTAGCGGGAGGATAATCGAGCAGTACTTC. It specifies CASSLGPGTSGRIIEQYF.

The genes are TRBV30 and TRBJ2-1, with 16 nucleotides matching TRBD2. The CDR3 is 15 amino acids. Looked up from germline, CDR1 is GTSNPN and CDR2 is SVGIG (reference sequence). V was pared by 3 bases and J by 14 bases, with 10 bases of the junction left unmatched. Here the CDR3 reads CAWSGTSGRAPIEFF. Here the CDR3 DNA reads TGTGCCTGGAGCGGGACTAGCGGGAGGGCTCCGATAGAGTTCTTC.

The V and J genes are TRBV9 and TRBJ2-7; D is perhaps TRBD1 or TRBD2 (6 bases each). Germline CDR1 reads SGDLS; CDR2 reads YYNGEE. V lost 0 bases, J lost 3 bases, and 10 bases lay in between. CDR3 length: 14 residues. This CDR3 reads CASSVEGGGYEQYF. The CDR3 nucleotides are TGTGCCAGCAGCGTAGAGGGGGGTGGCTACGAGCAGTACTTC.

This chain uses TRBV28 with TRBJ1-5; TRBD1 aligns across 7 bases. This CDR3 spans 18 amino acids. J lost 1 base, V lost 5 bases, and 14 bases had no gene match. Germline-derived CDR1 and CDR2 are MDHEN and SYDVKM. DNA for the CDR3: TGTGCCAGCAGTCATCGACAGGGATGGTACGTGAGCAATCAGCCCCAGCATTTT. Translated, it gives CASSHRQGWYVSNQPQHF.

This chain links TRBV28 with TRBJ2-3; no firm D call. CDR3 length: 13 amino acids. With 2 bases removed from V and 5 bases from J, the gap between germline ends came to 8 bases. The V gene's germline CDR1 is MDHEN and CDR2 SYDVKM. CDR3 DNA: TGTGCCAGCAGTTTACTAAGCCTAGATACGCAGTATTTT. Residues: CASSLLSLDTQYF. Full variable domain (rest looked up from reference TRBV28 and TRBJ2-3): DVKVTQSSRYLVKRTGEKVFLECVQDMDHENMFWYRQDPGLGLRLIYFSYDVKMKEKGDIPEGYSVSREKKERFSLILESASTNQTSMYLCASSLLSLDTQYFGPGTRLTVL.

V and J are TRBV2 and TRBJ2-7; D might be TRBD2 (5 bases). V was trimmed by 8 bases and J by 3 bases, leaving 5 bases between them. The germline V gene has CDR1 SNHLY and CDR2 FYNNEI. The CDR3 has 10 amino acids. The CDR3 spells CASGGYEQYF. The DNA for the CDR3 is TGTGCCAGCGGAGGCTACGAGCAGTACTTC. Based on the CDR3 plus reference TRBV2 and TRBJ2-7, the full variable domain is EPEVTQTPSHQVTQMGQEVILRCVPISNHLYFYWYRQILGQKVEFLVSFYNNEISEKSEIFDDQFSVERPDGSNFTLKIRSTKLEDSAMYFCASGGYEQYFGPGTRLTVT.

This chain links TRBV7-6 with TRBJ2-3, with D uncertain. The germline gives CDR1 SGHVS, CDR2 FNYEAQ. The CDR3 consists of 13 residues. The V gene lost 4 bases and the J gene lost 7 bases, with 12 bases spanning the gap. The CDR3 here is CASSSDQVHTQYF. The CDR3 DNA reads TGTGCCAGCAGCTCTGACCAAGTGCATACGCAGTATTTT.

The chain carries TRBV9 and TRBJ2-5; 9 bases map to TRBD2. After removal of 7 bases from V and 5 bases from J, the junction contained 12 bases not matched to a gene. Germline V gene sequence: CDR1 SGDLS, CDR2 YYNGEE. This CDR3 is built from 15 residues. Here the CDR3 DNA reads TGTGCCAGCGGGGAGGGGACTAGCTCGCCCGAGACCCAGTACTTC. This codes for CASGEGTSSPETQYF.

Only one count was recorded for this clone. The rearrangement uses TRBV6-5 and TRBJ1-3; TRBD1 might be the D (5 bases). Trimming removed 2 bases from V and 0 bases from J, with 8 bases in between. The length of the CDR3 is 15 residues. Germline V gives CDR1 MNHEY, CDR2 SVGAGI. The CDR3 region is CASSYGRGSGNTIYF. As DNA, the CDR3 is TGTGCCAGCAGTTACGGGAGGGGCTCTGGAAACACCATATATTTT.

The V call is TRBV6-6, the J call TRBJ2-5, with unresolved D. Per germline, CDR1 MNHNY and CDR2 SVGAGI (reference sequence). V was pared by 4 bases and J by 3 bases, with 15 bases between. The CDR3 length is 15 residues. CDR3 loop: CASSSSPGREETQYF. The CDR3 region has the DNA TGTGCCAGCAGTTCCTCCCCTGGGCGTGAAGAGACCCAGTACTTC.

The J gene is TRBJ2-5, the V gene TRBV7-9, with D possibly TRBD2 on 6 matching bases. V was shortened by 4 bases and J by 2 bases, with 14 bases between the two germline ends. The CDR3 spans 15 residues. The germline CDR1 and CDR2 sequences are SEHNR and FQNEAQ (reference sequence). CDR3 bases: TGTGCCAGCAGCTATGCCGGGAGTGGGCAAGAGACCCAGTACTTC. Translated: CASSYAGSGQETQYF.

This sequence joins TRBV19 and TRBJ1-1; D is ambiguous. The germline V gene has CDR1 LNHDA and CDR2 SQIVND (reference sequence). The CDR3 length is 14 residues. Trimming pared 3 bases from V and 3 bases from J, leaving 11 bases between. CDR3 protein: CASSIRRVDTEAFF. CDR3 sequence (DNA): TGTGCCAGTAGTATTCGGAGGGTAGACACTGAAGCTTTCTTT.